Listed below are T cell receptor beta chains from one sample, sequenced in a study of blood T cell repertoires in COVID-19. Sequenced by immunoSEQ multiplex PCR; TCRdb stores in-frame clones only, minus some. The sample holds 140,000 to 150,000 clones, nearly 90% seen once. The sample consisted of peripheral blood. The receptors here all came from a man between 65 and 85 years old with acute or convalescent COVID-19. Both conserved end residues are part of each CDR3. The order of the fields is D gene, clone size, CDR3 length, V gene, J gene, CDR3 protein, CDR3 DNA. A D gene is named only where the DNA matches it firmly. Only some rows state a clone size, as once, few, many or a class for expanded clones.

>NA|NA|13|TRBV30|TRBJ1-2
CAWTRTLNGGYTF
TGTGCCTGGACTCGGACTCTGAATGGTGGCTACACCTTC
>TRBD2|once|15|TRBV3-1/TRBV3-2|TRBJ2-3
CASSLAGAPDDTQYF
TGTGCCAGCAGCCTAGCGGGGGCCCCTGATGATACGCAGTATTTT
>TRBD1|NA|13|TRBV27|TRBJ2-5
CASSFRQGETQYF
TGTGCCAGCAGTTTTAGACAGGGGGAGACCCAGTACTTC
>NA|once|13|TRBV9|TRBJ2-2
CASSVQRSGELFF
TGTGCCAGCAGCGTTCAGAGGTCCGGGGAGCTGTTTTTT
>NA|NA|17|TRBV4-1|TRBJ2-7
CASSQDRGDASSYEQYF
TGCGCCAGCAGCCAAGATCGGGGTGACGCTAGCTCCTACGAGCAGTACTTC
>NA|once|16|TRBV5-4|TRBJ1-1
CASSSIRGAVNTEAFF
TGTGCCAGCAGCTCTATCCGGGGGGCAGTGAACACTGAAGCTTTCTTT
>TRBD2|NA|14|TRBV7-6|TRBJ2-3
CASSLGAGTDTQYF
TGTGCCAGCAGCTTAGGAGCGGGAACAGATACGCAGTATTTT
>NA|NA|18|TRBV5-1|TRBJ2-5
CASSGSGKPGDIQETQYF
TGCGCCAGCAGCGGATCCGGGAAACCCGGGGATATCCAAGAGACCCAGTACTTC
>TRBD2|NA|18|TRBV5-1|TRBJ2-2
CASSLGLAGARSGGELFF
TGCGCCAGCAGCTTGGGACTAGCGGGGGCCCGATCTGGCGGGGAGCTGTTTTTT
>NA|NA|16|TRBV7-2|TRBJ2-5
CASSQRPGLPQETQYF
TGTGCCAGCAGCCAAAGACCGGGACTCCCACAAGAGACCCAGTACTTC
>TRBD2|NA|17|TRBV14|TRBJ2-5
CASSPGLAGGPRETQYF
TGTGCCAGCAGCCCCGGACTAGCGGGGGGGCCAAGAGAGACCCAGTACTTC
>NA|NA|12|TRBV12-3/TRBV12-4|TRBJ1-3
CASQNSGNTIYF
TGTGCCAGCCAAAACTCTGGAAACACCATATATTTT
>NA|NA|18|TRBV2|TRBJ1-1
CASSEGQGGRARSSEAFF
TGTGCCAGCAGTGAAGGTCAGGGAGGGAGAGCTCGGAGCTCTGAAGCTTTCTTT
>NA|NA|15|TRBV6-1|TRBJ1-3
CASSEQGGPGNTIYF
TGTGCCAGCAGTGAGCAGGGAGGGCCTGGAAACACCATATATTTT
>TRBD1|NA|18|TRBV7-9|TRBJ2-1
CASSSPKRRTGLGNEQFF
TGTGCCAGCAGCTCCCCTAAACGCCGGACAGGGTTAGGGAATGAGCAGTTCTTC